This T cell receptor (beta chain) was sequenced during a study of STAT5B mutations in CD4+ large granular lymphocyte leukemia. The CDR3 covers 13 residues. J gave up 10 bases and V 3 bases, and 4 bases lay outside the gene matches. CDR1 is ENHRY, CDR2 SYGVKD, per germline. This clone was picked up a small number of times. Profiling relied on immunoSEQ multiplex PCR, and the TCRdb table lists in-frame clones only, not all of them. The sample yields under 35,000 clones, 55% to 80% seen once. The sequenced sample consisted of CD4+ T cells from blood buffy coats. The sequence came from a human donor in good health. The V call is TRBV10-3, the J call TRBJ2-1; TRBD2 agrees at 9 bases. The CDR3 loop is CAISDGLAGEQFF. The CDR3 nucleotides read TGTGCCATCAGTGACGGTCTAGCGGGGGAGCAGTTCTTC.